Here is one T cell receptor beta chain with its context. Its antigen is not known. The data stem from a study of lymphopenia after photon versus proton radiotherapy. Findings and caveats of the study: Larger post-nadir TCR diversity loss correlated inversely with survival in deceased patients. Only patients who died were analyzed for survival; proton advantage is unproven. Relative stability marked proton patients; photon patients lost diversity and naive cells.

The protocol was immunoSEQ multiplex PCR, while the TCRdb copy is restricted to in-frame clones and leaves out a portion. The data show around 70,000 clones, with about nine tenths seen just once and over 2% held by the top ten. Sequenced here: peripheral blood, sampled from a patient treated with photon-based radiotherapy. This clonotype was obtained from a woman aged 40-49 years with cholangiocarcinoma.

The DNA for the CDR3 is TGTGCCAGCAGTACGGGACGTTCAAGCAATCAGCCCCAGCATTTT. Its protein is CASSTGRSSNQPQHF. The gene calls are TRBV6-1 and TRBJ1-5; possibly TRBD1 for D (5 bases). The CDR3 loop spans 15 amino acids. The germline V gene encodes CDR1 MNHNS and CDR2 SASEGT. Trimming pared 5 bases from V and 1 base from J, leaving 12 bases between.